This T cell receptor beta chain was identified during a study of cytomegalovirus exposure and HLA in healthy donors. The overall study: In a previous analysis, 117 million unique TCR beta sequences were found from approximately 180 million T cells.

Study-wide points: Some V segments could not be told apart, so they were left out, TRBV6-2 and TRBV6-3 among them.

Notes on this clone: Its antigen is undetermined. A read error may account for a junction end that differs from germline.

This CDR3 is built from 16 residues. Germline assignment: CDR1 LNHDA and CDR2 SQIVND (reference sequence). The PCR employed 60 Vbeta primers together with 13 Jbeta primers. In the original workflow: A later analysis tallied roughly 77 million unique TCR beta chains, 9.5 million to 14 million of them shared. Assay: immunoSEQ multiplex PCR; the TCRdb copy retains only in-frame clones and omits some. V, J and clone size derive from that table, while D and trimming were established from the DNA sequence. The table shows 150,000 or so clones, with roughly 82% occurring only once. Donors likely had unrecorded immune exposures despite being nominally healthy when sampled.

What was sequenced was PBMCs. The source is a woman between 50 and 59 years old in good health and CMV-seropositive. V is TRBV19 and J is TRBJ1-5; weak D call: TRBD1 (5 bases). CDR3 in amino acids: CASSIGGFASNRPQHF. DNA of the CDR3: TGTGCCAGTAGTATTGGGGGGTTTGCGAGCAATCGGCCCCAGCATTTT.